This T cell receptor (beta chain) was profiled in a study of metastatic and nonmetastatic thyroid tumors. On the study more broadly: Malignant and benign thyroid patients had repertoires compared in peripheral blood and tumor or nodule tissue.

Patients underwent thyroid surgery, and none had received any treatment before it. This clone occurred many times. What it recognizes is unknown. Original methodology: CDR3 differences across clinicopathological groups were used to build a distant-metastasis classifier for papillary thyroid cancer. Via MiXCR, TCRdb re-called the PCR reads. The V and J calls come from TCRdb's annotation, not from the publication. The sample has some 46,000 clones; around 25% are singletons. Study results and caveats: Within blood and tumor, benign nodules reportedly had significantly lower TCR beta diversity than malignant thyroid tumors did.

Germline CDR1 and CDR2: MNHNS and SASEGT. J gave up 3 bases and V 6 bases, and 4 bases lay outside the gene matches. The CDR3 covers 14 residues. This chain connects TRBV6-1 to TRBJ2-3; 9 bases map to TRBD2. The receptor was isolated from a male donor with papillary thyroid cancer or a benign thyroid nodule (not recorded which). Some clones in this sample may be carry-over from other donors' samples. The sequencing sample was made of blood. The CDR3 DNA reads TGTGCCAGCAGCCCGGCGGGGGGGACAGATACGCAGTATTTT. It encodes CASSPAGGTDTQYF.